The 14 T cell receptor beta chains reported below all come from one sample, sequenced in a study of chemoradiotherapy in HPV16-positive cancers. Generated by immunoSEQ multiplex PCR, the TCRdb table keeps only in-frame clones and is missing some. The table lists 40,000 to 65,000 clones, roughly nine tenths of them singletons. Sequenced here: blood, sampled from a patient who underwent chemoradiotherapy. The origin of the receptors is a human donor with HPV-associated anogenital cancer.

The V gene is TRBV5-4, the J gene TRBJ2-5; D remains unclear. With the DNA end fitting TRBJ2-7 better, the J assignment may be wrong. The CDR3 extends over 12 amino acids. Germline assignment: CDR1 SGHNT and CDR2 YYREEE (reference sequence). The CDR3 DNA reads as TGTGCCAGCAGCTTGAAAGCCAACGAGCAGTACTTC. Translation: CASSLKANEQYF.

This chain uses TRBV18 with TRBJ2-3; D uncertain. V gave up 6 bases and J gave up 3 bases, with 16 bases separating them. CDR3 size: 15 residues. Germline values: CDR1 KGHSH, CDR2 LQKENI. Here the CDR3 DNA reads TGTGCCAGCTCTTCGGACCCCGGTGGTACAGATACGCAGTATTTT. Amino acids: CASSSDPGGTDTQYF.

For this clone: At one boundary the junction diverges from the germline segment, which might be a read error. The chain employs TRBV29-1 and TRBJ2-7; maybe TRBD2 (5 bases). This CDR3 is 12 amino acids long. Germline V gives CDR1 SQVTM, CDR2 ANQGSEA. The CDR3 protein is CSVKEGSYEQYF. CDR3 DNA sequence: TGCAGCGTTAAAGAGGGTAGCTACGAGCAGTACTTC.

This chain connects TRBV5-4 to TRBJ2-1, with D uncertain. The CDR3 consists of 14 residues. V lost 4 bases, J lost 3 bases, and 11 bases lay in between. Germline assignment: CDR1 SGHNT and CDR2 YYREEE (reference sequence). CDR3: CASSLGPDYNEQFF. DNA of the CDR3: TGTGCCAGCAGCCTCGGGCCCGACTACAATGAGCAGTTCTTC. Full variable domain (remainder filled in from reference TRBV5-4 and TRBJ2-1): ETGVTQSPTHLIKTRGQQVTLRCSSQSGHNTVSWYQQALGQGPQFIFQYYREEENGRGNFPPRFSGLQFPNYSSELNVNALELDDSALYLCASSLGPDYNEQFFGPGTRLTVL.

The chain joins TRBV5-1 to TRBJ2-3; TRBD1 matches at 7 bases. Germline-derived CDR1 and CDR2 are SGHRS and YFSETQ. With 2 bases clipped from V and 6 bases from J, the junction kept 6 bases outside the gene matches. This CDR3 is built from 14 residues. CDR3 sequence (DNA): TGCGCCAGCAGCTTCGGACAGGCAGGGGATACGCAGTATTTT. It translates to CASSFGQAGDTQYF.

V usage is TRBV4-2 and J usage is TRBJ1-2; D may be TRBD1 (5 bases). The CDR3 loop spans 16 amino acids. The V gene lost 0 bases and the J gene lost 4 bases, with 15 bases spanning the gap. The germline V gene has CDR1 LGHNA and CDR2 YNFKEQ. DNA for the CDR3: TGTGCCAGCAGCCAAGATCTAGGGGAATATCGCTATGGCTACACCTTC. Its translation: CASSQDLGEYRYGYTF.

The chain joins TRBV7-2 to TRBJ2-1; 7 bases are a match to TRBD1. Germline assignment: CDR1 SGHTA and CDR2 FQGNSA. Trimming cost V 5 bases and J 1 base; bases outside gene matches: 5. This CDR3 spans 15 amino acids. CDR3 protein: CASSTDRASYNEQFF. DNA for the CDR3: TGTGCCAGCAGCACCGACAGGGCATCCTACAATGAGCAGTTCTTC.

The rearrangement uses TRBV6-6 and TRBJ1-1; possibly TRBD1 for D (6 bases). The CDR3 is 12 amino acids. Germline V gene lookup returns CDR1 MNHNY and CDR2 SVGAGI (reference sequence). Trimming removed 3 bases from V and 10 bases from J, with 12 bases in between. In nucleotides, the CDR3 is TGTGCCAGCAGTTATACAGGGATGAGAGCTTTCTTT. This codes for CASSYTGMRAFF.

This clone was observed a single time. The V call is TRBV30, the J call TRBJ1-3; no clear D. In germline, CDR1 is GTSNPN, CDR2 SVGIG (reference sequence). V dropped 5 bases and J dropped 0 bases, with 8 bases sitting between them. The CDR3 spans 13 residues. CDR3 region: CAWARNSGNTIYF. CDR3 coding DNA: TGTGCCTGGGCACGGAACTCTGGAAACACCATATATTTT.

The CDR3 DNA sequence: TGTGCCACCAGCGGGTGGGAACCGAAGGGGGGTCTAGCCAAAAACATTCAGTACTTC. Protein sequence: CATSGWEPKGGLAKNIQYF. The J gene is TRBJ2-4, the V gene TRBV15; perhaps D is TRBD1 or TRBD2 (6 bases each). The V and J ends lost 5 bases and 0 bases respectively, with 23 bases between them. Looked up from germline, CDR1 is LNHNV and CDR2 is YYDKDF (reference sequence). The CDR3 spans 19 residues.

V is TRBV12-1 and J is TRBJ2-7; TRBD1 is the table's D call and was not checked against the DNA. TRBV12-1 is a pseudogene. The CDR3 spans 16 residues. CDR3 DNA sequence: TGTGCCAGCAGAATAAATGGACAGGCCAGCTCCTACGAGCAGTACTTC. This encodes CASRINGQASSYEQYF.

The rearrangement uses TRBV4-2 and TRBJ2-5; 15 nucleotides agree with TRBD2. With 3 bases clipped from V and 3 bases from J, the junction kept 8 bases outside the gene matches. Germline V gene sequence: CDR1 LGHNA, CDR2 YNFKEQ. This CDR3 contains 18 residues. For the CDR3, the DNA is TGTGCCAGCAGCCATGATAGGACTAGCGGGGGGGCCGAAGAGACCCAGTACTTC. This gives the protein CASSHDRTSGGAEETQYF.

The chain recombines TRBV6-6 with TRBJ2-7; TRBD1 matches 7 bases. Unmatched junction bases numbered 9, after V lost 4 bases and J lost 3 bases. CDR3 length equals 15 residues. Germline loops: CDR1 MNHNY, CDR2 SVGAGI (reference sequence). CDR3 region: CASSFSQGILYEQYF. In nucleotides, the CDR3 is TGTGCCAGCAGTTTCTCACAGGGGATCCTCTACGAGCAGTACTTC.

This rearrangement joins TRBV9 to TRBJ1-4; 8 nucleotides agree with TRBD1. V dropped 2 bases and J dropped 4; count of bases not matched to a gene: 19. Germline CDR1 reads SGDLS; CDR2 reads YYNGEE. This CDR3 comprises 20 residues. The CDR3 nucleotides read TGTGCCAGCAGCGTGCCCCCCACAGGGGGGGCACCCCCCAATAATGAAAAACTGTTTTTT. Protein: CASSVPPTGGAPPNNEKLFF.